A selection of T cell receptor beta chains follows, all from one sample in a study of response to subunit inactivated influenza vaccine. TCRdb re-derived calls from the RT-PCR reads in MiXCR, one entry per CDR3 protein. The top ten hold approximately 12% of the sample, which has fewer than 750,000 distinct CDR3 sequences, roughly 15% seen once. Sequencing used PBMCs from blood, obtained less than 13 days after vaccination. The receptors stem from a man aged 50 to 60 who received an inactivated influenza vaccine. Each CDR3 is given with its conserved first and last residue. A D gene is named only where the DNA matches it firmly. Clone size is shown for a subset of rows, as once, few, many or a class of expanded clone.

D gene,V gene,J gene,clone size,CDR3 DNA,CDR3 protein
NA,TRBV12-3/TRBV12-4,TRBJ2-5,few,TGTGCCAGCAGTTTAGTATCAGGGATGGAGACCCAGTACTTC,CASSLVSGMETQYF
TRBD2,TRBV30,TRBJ2-1,many,TGTGCCTGGGGAGTAAACCGTCTAGCGGGCCTCCCAAATGAGCAGTTCTTC,CAWGVNRLAGLPNEQFF
NA,TRBV7-2,TRBJ2-3,few,TGTGCCAGCAGCGACTCGATCGCTAGTACGCAGTATTTT,CASSDSIASTQYF
NA,TRBV5-1,TRBJ2-3,many,TGCGCCAGCAGCGAGCAGCGGCCCACAGATACGCAGTATTTT,CASSEQRPTDTQYF
TRBD1,TRBV7-7,TRBJ1-5,NA,TGTGCTAGCAGCTTAAAGGGGGCTCAGCCCCAGCATTTT,CASSLKGAQPQHF
TRBD2,TRBV15,TRBJ2-4,few,TGTGCCGCCAGCAGACTAGCGGGGAATTTACTAGCCAAAAACATTCAGTACTTC,CAASRLAGNLLAKNIQYF
TRBD1,TRBV10-2,TRBJ1-1,few,TGCGCCAGCCACCAGGGGGTAAACACTGAAGCTTTCTTT,CASHQGVNTEAFF
NA,TRBV20-1,TRBJ2-2,NA,TGCAGTGCACCACTAGCTAGTTTCGGGGAGCTGTTTTTT,CSAPLASFGELFF
TRBD2,TRBV7-2,TRBJ2-2,NA,TGTGCCAGCGTTAGCGGGGGGTCTAGCGGGGAGCTGTTTTTT,CASVSGGSSGELFF
TRBD1,TRBV5-6,TRBJ1-2,many,TGTGCCAGCGGGGGGACAGCCAATAACTATGGCTACACCTTC,CASGGTANNYGYTF
TRBD1,TRBV7-8,TRBJ1-1,NA,TGTGCCAGCAGCCAAAGTGACAGGGCGGTCACTGAAGCTTTCTTT,CASSQSDRAVTEAFF
NA,TRBV12-3/TRBV12-4,TRBJ2-5,NA,TGTGCCAGCAGCGAACGGGTTTTACAAGAGACCCAGTACTTC,CASSERVLQETQYF
NA,TRBV15,TRBJ2-4,NA,TGTGCCACCAGCAGAGGTCGGGAACTGGGAAACATTCAGTACTTC,CATSRGRELGNIQYF
NA,TRBV7-2,TRBJ1-1,NA,TGTGCCAGCAGCGGACGAAGGGGGGGGAAAAACACTGAAGCTTTCTTT,CASSGRRGGKNTEAFF
NA,TRBV15,TRBJ2-5,NA,TGTGCCACCAGCAGCCGCACGGGGGCTCAAGAGACCCAGTACTTC,CATSSRTGAQETQYF
NA,TRBV20-1,TRBJ2-5,few,TGCAGTGCTAGAGATCTAGACGGCCACCAAGAGACCCAGTACTTC,CSARDLDGHQETQYF
NA,TRBV7-9,TRBJ1-4,NA,TGTGCCAGCAGTTTCTCCGCTGAAAAACTGTTTTTT,CASSFSAEKLFF
NA,TRBV12-3/TRBV12-4,TRBJ2-1,many,TGTGCCAGCAGCTGGACCTACAATGAGCAGTTCTTC,CASSWTYNEQFF
NA,TRBV2,TRBJ2-7,many,TGTGCCAGCAGCCTAATCTCCGAGCAGTACTTC,CASSLISEQYF
NA,TRBV15,TRBJ2-5,NA,TGTGCCACCAGCGGACGGCCTTTACAAGAGACCCAGTACTTC,CATSGRPLQETQYF
TRBD1,TRBV5-6,TRBJ1-5,NA,TGTGCCAGCAGTTATGGACAGGGTGATCAGCCCCAGCATTTT,CASSYGQGDQPQHF
TRBD2,TRBV7-8,TRBJ2-7,many,TGTGCCAGCAGCTTAGTGACTAGCGGGGCTCACGAGCAGTACTTC,CASSLVTSGAHEQYF
TRBD2,TRBV20-1,TRBJ2-7,NA,TGCAGTGCTAGCCCACTAGCGGGAGTCTACGAGCAGTACTTC,CSASPLAGVYEQYF
NA,TRBV4-3,TRBJ1-2,NA,TGCGCCAGCAGCCAAGACAGGGTATCGAACTATGGCTACACCTTC,CASSQDRVSNYGYTF
NA,TRBV5-1,TRBJ2-3,few,TGCGCCAGCAGCTTCGGGGACACCACAGATACGCAGTATTTT,CASSFGDTTDTQYF
TRBD1,TRBV7-2,TRBJ1-5,many,TGTGCCAGCAGCTTCGGGACAGGGTTTCTTCAGCCCCAGCATTTT,CASSFGTGFLQPQHF
TRBD2,TRBV11-3,TRBJ2-3,NA,TGTGCCAGCAGCTCCGGGACTAGAAGCACAGATACGCAGTATTTT,CASSSGTRSTDTQYF
TRBD1,TRBV12-3/TRBV12-4,TRBJ2-1,many,TGTGCCAGCAACAGGGGGAATGAGCAGTTCTTC,CASNRGNEQFF
NA,TRBV5-1,TRBJ2-7,NA,TGCGCCAGCAGCTTGGGGGCCCAAGACGAGCAGTACTTC,CASSLGAQDEQYF